This T cell receptor beta chain was recovered during a study of blood T cell repertoires in COVID-19 (TCRdb year 2020). Concerning the study at large: The collaborator samples originated in the United States, Italy and Spain and spanned the acute and convalescent phases of COVID-19. The material from the prospective study consisted of cDNA or gDNA derived from T cells, B-cell-depleted T cells, or PBMCs. The dataset comprised deeply sampled blood TCRbeta repertoires from subjects exposed to, actively infected with, or recovered from COVID-19. The repertoires were made available in a free public database intended to serve as a resource for research on the immune response to SARS-CoV-2. The samples were drawn from the first 160 participants of the ongoing ImmuneRACE study and from more than 1,000 subjects provided by 6 global collaborators. Nearly every sample came with metadata listing a de-identified subject ID, COVID-19 status, age in years and sex. Where HLA class I and class II types were available, the types were taken from metadata supplied by the sample provider, not from assay-based typing. Study-wide findings and limitations: How much clinical and demographic metadata was included differed by source and by participant, and the metadata was provided uncurated.

V was cut back by 4 bases and J by 4 bases, leaving a gap of 14 bases between them. From a lookup of the germline V gene, CDR1 and CDR2 are SGHRS and YFSETQ. The CDR3 spans 14 residues, from the cysteine through the phenylalanine. Only the CDR3 part of the read is kept: 42 bases, read in frame from the first base. Whole blood was collected in K2EDTA tubes by collaborating institutions according to the institutions' own protocols. For TCRbeta analysis, collaborators shipped samples as frozen whole blood, isolated PBMCs, or DNA extracted from either of those sample types. The immunoSEQ Assay, a bias-controlled multiplex PCR, was used to amplify TCRbeta CDR3 regions from genomic DNA. In the original analysis: Within the assay, amplification of reference gene primers was used to estimate how many nucleated cells each sample contained. Sequence reads were collapsed and filtered to measure the absolute abundance of every unique TCRbeta CDR3 rearrangement. Productive Simpson clonality was computed per sample as the square root of Simpson's diversity index over productive rearrangements. TCRdb carries this immuneACCESS record with in-frame sequences only. Its versions omit some clonotypes, under half of them owing to an unresolved V gene in the studies checked, with the rest unexplained. That table furnishes V, J and clone size, whereas the DNA furnished D and trimming. A total of around 140,000 clones appear in this sample, 80% to 85% of them only once. The leading ten clones occupy about 1.5% of the sample.

About this clone: The clone's antigen remains unknown. No per-base quality is available; no much larger clone lies one base away.

The rearranged chain carries TRBV5-1 and TRBJ2-5, and TRBD1 may be the D gene, going by 5 matching bases. The sequencing input was peripheral blood. The sequence came from a man aged 60 to 69 with acute or convalescent COVID-19. The CDR3 is CASSPGRVGETQYF. The sequenced DNA: TGCGCCAGCAGCCCCGGCAGGGTAGGAGAGACCCAGTACTTC.